The clone carrying this TCR beta chain appeared a single time. The antigen is not known. The sample comes from a study of OX40 agonist ivuxolimab in advanced cancers. Study background: Administration of intravenous ivuxolimab to patients occurred every 2 weeks at 0.01 to 10 mg/kg.

The length of the CDR3 is 16 residues. J lost 4 bases, V lost 3 bases, and 10 bases had no gene match. The germline CDR1 and CDR2 sequences are SNHLY and FYNNEI. Study-level points and caveats: CD8+ T cells showed, on average, more clonal expansion than CD4+ cells.

TCRdb's copy holds only in-frame clones and misses some; the assay was immunoSEQ multiplex PCR. Among under 80,000 clones, roughly 90% were seen once, and the ten largest hold roughly 0.98%. This chain links TRBV2 with TRBJ2-5; 8 bases are a match to TRBD1. The source was CD4+ or CD8+ T cells sorted from blood, collected in a trial of the OX40 agonist ivuxolimab. The clonotype originates from an adult with an advanced solid tumor such as melanoma, head and neck, liver or kidney cancer. CDR3: CASSDRGRQAGETQYF. In DNA form, the CDR3 reads TGTGCCAGCAGTGACAGGGGGCGCCAGGCTGGAGAGACCCAGTACTTC.